The rows below give T cell receptor beta chains drawn from one sample of a study of radiotherapy plus CTLA-4 blockade in lung cancer. Assay used: immunoSEQ multiplex PCR; TCRdb lists only in-frame clones, some missing. This sample has tens of thousands of clones, with 72% found just once. The sample consisted of peripheral blood, taken from a patient treated with radiotherapy plus ipilimumab. The receptors derive from a human donor with non-small cell lung cancer who had stable disease on radiotherapy plus ipilimumab. The CDR3 runs from the conserved cysteine through the conserved F or W. D genes are given only for firm matches. Expanded clones get a size class; other rows say once, few or many, or leave the size out.

clone size,J gene,V gene,D gene,CDR3 protein,CDR3 DNA
-,TRBJ1-4,TRBV2,-,CASSERGGRREKLFF,TGTGCCAGCAGTGAAAGGGGAGGGCGGCGTGAAAAACTGTTTTTT
-,TRBJ2-5,TRBV6-6,-,CASSYSAPGGVTQYF,TGTGCCAGCAGTTACTCCGCCCCAGGAGGGGTGACCCAGTACTTC
-,TRBJ2-1,TRBV25-1,-,CASSERVSGGRYNEQFF,TGTGCCAGCAGTGAACGGGTCTCCGGGGGGCGCTACAATGAGCAGTTCTTC
-,TRBJ2-1,TRBV5-8,-,CASSGLPGTSSYNEQFF,TGTGCCAGCAGTGGGCTTCCGGGAACGAGCTCCTACAATGAGCAGTTCTTC
-,TRBJ2-6,TRBV5-8,-,CASSLMSRSNGANVLTF,TGTGCCAGCAGCTTGATGTCCAGGTCTAATGGGGCCAACGTCCTGACTTTC
-,TRBJ1-1,TRBV18,TRBD1,CASRRDSNTEAFF,TGTGCCAGCAGACGGGACAGCAACACTGAAGCTTTCTTT
-,TRBJ2-2,TRBV6-5,-,CASSTGQKNTGELFF,TGTGCCAGCAGTACAGGACAGAAGAACACCGGGGAGCTGTTTTTT
-,TRBJ1-1,TRBV12-5,TRBD1,CASGPGGGTGWLQNTEAFF,TGTGCTAGTGGTCCCGGGGGTGGGACAGGGTGGCTCCAGAACACTGAAGCTTTCTTT
-,TRBJ2-3,TRBV30,-,CAWRLQADTQYF,TGTGCCTGGAGACTGCAGGCAGATACGCAGTATTTT
-,TRBJ2-5,TRBV7-9,TRBD1,CASSKGGQGARETQYF,TGTGCCAGCAGCAAAGGGGGACAGGGGGCCCGAGAGACCCAGTACTTC
-,TRBJ1-5,TRBV19,-,CASTPSGYPRQPQHF,TGTGCCAGTACCCCTAGCGGGTACCCCCGGCAGCCCCAGCATTTT
-,TRBJ2-7,TRBV4-2,TRBD2,CASSQDSQGGGYEKQYF,TGTGCCAGCAGCCAAGATTCCCAGGGCGGGGGGTACGAGAAGCAGTACTTC
once,TRBJ1-2,TRBV2,-,CASSVSELYGYTF,TGTGCCAGCAGTGTCTCCGAGTTGTATGGCTACACCTTC
-,TRBJ1-5,TRBV7-9,-,CASSPGDNQPQHF,TGTGCCAGCAGCCCGGGAGATAATCAGCCCCAGCATTTT
-,TRBJ2-7,TRBV7-9,-,CASSPGEGKNSYLGYEQYF,TGTGCCAGCAGCCCAGGGGAAGGGAAAAACTCCTACCTGGGTTACGAGCAGTACTTC
once,TRBJ1-4,TRBV21-1,-,CASSRKAGQGAEKLFF,TGTGCCAGCAGCAGGAAGGCGGGACAGGGGGCGGAAAAACTGTTTTTT
-,TRBJ1-2,TRBV9,TRBD1,CASTYGQGAIGYTF,TGTGCCAGTACCTATGGACAGGGGGCGATAGGCTACACCTTC
few,TRBJ2-7,TRBV5-8,TRBD1,CASSLWGTGSYEQYF,TGTGCCAGCAGCCTGTGGGGGACAGGGTCATACGAGCAGTACTTC
-,TRBJ2-3,TRBV10-1,TRBD2,CASSLAGGRGMQYF,TGCGCCAGCAGCCTAGCGGGGGGCCGGGGTATGCAGTATTTT
-,TRBJ2-5,TRBV6-5,-,CASNRNREPSETQYF,TGTGCCAGCAATCGGAACAGGGAACCCTCAGAGACCCAGTACTTC
-,TRBJ1-5,TRBV2,TRBD1,CASKGGGGPKQPQHF,TGTGCCAGCAAGGGAGGAGGGGGCCCAAAACAGCCCCAGCATTTT
-,TRBJ2-5,TRBV29-1,-,CSVQGRETQYF,TGCAGCGTTCAGGGTAGAGAGACCCAGTACTTC
-,TRBJ2-7,TRBV30,TRBD1,CAWKVGQGASYEQYF,TGTGCCTGGAAAGTTGGCCAGGGGGCGTCTTACGAGCAGTACTTC
-,TRBJ1-1,TRBV5-4,TRBD1,CASSLRTGEAFF,TGTGCCAGCAGCTTGAGGACAGGGGAAGCTTTCTTT
-,TRBJ1-5,TRBV6-5,-,CASSYSGGARQPQHF,TGTGCCAGCAGTTACTCCGGGGGGGCACGTCAGCCCCAGCATTTT
few,TRBJ1-2,TRBV18,TRBD1,CASSLAGTGSYGYTF,TGTGCCAGCTCATTAGCCGGGACAGGGAGTTATGGCTACACCTTC
few,TRBJ2-2,TRBV5-8,-,CASSLAVTTTGELFF,TGTGCCAGCAGCTTGGCCGTGACTACCACCGGGGAGCTGTTTTTT
-,TRBJ2-7,TRBV11-2,TRBD2,CVSSLTWTSGGGSYEQYF,TGTGTCAGCAGCTTAACCTGGACTAGCGGGGGGGGCTCCTACGAGCAGTACTTC